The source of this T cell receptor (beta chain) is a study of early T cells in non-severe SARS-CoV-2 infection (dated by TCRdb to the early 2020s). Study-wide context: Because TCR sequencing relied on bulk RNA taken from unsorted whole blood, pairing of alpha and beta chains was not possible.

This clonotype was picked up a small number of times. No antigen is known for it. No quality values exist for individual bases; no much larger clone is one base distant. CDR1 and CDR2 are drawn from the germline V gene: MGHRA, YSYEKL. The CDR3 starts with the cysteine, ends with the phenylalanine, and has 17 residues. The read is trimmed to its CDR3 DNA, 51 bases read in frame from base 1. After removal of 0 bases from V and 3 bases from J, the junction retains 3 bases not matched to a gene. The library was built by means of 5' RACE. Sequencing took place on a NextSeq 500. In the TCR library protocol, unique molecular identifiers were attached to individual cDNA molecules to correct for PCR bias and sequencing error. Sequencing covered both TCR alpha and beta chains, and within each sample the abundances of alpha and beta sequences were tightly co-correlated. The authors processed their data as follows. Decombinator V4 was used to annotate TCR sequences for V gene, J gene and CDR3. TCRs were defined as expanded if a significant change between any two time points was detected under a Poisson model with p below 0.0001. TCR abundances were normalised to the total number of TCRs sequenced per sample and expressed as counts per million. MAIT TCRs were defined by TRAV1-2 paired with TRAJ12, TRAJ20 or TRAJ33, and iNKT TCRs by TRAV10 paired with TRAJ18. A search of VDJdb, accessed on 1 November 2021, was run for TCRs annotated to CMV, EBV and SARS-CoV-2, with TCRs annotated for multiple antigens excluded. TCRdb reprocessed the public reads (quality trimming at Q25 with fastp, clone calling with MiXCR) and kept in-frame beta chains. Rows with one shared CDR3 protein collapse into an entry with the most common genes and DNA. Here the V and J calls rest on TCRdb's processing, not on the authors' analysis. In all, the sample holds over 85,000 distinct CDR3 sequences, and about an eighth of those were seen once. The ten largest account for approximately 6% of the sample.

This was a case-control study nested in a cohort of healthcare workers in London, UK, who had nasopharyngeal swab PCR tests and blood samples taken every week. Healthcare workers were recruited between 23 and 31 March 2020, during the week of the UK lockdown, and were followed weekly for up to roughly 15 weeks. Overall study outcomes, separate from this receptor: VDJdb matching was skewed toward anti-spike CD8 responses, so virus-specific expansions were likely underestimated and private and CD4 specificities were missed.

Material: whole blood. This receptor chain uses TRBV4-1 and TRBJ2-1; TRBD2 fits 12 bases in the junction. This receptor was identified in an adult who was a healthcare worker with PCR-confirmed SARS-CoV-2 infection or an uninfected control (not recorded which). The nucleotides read TGCGCCAGCAGCCAAGAGACTAGCGGGAGAAGCTACAATGAGCAGTTCTTC. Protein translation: CASSQETSGRSYNEQFF.